This paragraph covers one T cell receptor (beta chain) sequence. Its matching antigen is unknown. In the PCR, 60 Vbeta and 13 Jbeta primers were used. Using immunoSEQ multiplex PCR, the repertoire was profiled, and TCRdb retains in-frame clones only, with some absent. Here the sample table reports around 100,000 clones. Donors had nominal health at sampling but likely had unrecorded immune exposures. These data originate in a study of cytomegalovirus exposure and HLA in healthy donors. Study context: There were under 140 million unique TCR beta sequences, drawn from about 179 million T cells, in an earlier analysis. Assignment to the Caucasian-associated ancestry cluster applied to roughly 80% of the approximately 390 genotyped donors.

Overall study findings and caveats: A later analysis found TCR association rates differed by HLA locus, highest for DRB1 and lowest for HLA-C.

Material for sequencing was PBMCs. This TCR was recovered from a man aged 30-40 years in good health and CMV-seronegative.

The CDR3 sequence: CASSLQYLRDMIKTQYF. The CDR3 DNA reads as TGTGCCAGCAGTCTACAATACCTCCGGGACATGATTAAGACCCAGTACTTC. The J gene is TRBJ2-5, the V gene TRBV28, with a possible D match to TRBD1 (6 bases). There are 17 residues in the CDR3. Germline V gene lookup returns CDR1 MDHEN and CDR2 SYDVKM. V was trimmed by 5 bases and J by 6 bases, leaving 25 bases between them.